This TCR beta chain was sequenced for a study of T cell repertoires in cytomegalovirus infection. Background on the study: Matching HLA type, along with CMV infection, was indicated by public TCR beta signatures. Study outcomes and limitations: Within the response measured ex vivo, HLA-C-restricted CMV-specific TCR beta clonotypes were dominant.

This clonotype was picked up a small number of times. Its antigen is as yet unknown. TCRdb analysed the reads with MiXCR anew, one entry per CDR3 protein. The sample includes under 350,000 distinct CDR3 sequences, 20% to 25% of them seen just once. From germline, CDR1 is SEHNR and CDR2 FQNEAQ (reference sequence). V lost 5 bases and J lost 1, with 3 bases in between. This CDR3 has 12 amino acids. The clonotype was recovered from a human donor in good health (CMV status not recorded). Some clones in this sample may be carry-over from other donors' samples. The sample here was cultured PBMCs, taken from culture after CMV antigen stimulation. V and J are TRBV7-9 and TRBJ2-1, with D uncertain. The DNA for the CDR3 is TGTGCCAGCAGCAAGTCCTACAATGAGCAGTTCTTC. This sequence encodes CASSKSYNEQFF.